Listed below are T cell receptor beta chains from one sample, sequenced in a study of cytomegalovirus exposure and HLA in healthy donors. Measured with immunoSEQ multiplex PCR; TCRdb has only the in-frame clones, and not every one. The sample carries some 150,000 clones, 80% to 90% recorded once. The sequencing input was PBMCs. Source of these receptors: a woman aged 35 to 49 in good health and CMV-seropositive. The CDR3 runs from the conserved cysteine through the conserved F or W. D genes are given only for firm matches. For some rows the clone size is stated as once, few or many, or as a class when expanded; others skip it.

v_call,j_call,d_call,clone_size,cdr3_aa,cdr3_nt
TRBV9,TRBJ2-1,TRBD1,NA,CASSVGDRGSLTPNEQFF,TGTGCCAGCAGCGTAGGGGACAGGGGAAGCTTAACCCCCAATGAGCAGTTCTTC
TRBV29-1,TRBJ2-5,TRBD1,NA,CSVVTGGIQETQYF,TGCAGCGTTGTGACAGGGGGCATCCAAGAGACCCAGTACTTC
TRBV11-2,TRBJ1-1,NA,NA,CASSPRQLGQITEAFF,TGTGCCAGCAGCCCTAGACAACTAGGACAGATCACTGAAGCTTTCTTT
TRBV19,TRBJ2-5,TRBD1,once,CASSKRTGKETQYF,TGTGCCAGTAGTAAGAGGACAGGGAAAGAGACCCAGTACTTC
TRBV10-2,TRBJ2-2,NA,NA,CATTSWDTGELFF,TGCGCCACGACTAGTTGGGACACCGGGGAGCTGTTTTTT
TRBV5-1,TRBJ2-2,TRBD2,NA,CASSPAFSGLIVGELFF,TGCGCCAGCAGCCCAGCCTTCTCGGGACTAATCGTCGGGGAGCTGTTTTTT
TRBV30,TRBJ1-5,NA,NA,CAWSPGLYSNQPQHF,TGTGCCTGGAGTCCAGGGCTATATAGCAATCAGCCCCAGCATTTT
TRBV18,TRBJ2-5,TRBD1,NA,CASSNFHRDSKTQYF,TGTGCCAGCTCCAACTTCCACCGGGACAGTAAGACCCAGTACTTC
TRBV30,TRBJ1-5,NA,NA,CAWRATGLYQPQHF,TGTGCCTGGAGAGCAACAGGGTTATATCAGCCCCAGCATTTT
TRBV5-1,TRBJ2-7,NA,NA,CASSLTSATEQYF,TGCGCCAGCAGCTTGACGTCAGCGACCGAGCAGTACTTC
TRBV7-8,TRBJ1-2,TRBD1,few,CASSSQGVNPNYGYTF,TGTGCCAGCAGCTCACAGGGGGTGAACCCTAACTATGGCTACACCTTC
TRBV7-3,TRBJ2-2,TRBD2,NA,CASSLTGSGATGELFF,TGTGCCAGCAGCTTAACGGGTAGCGGGGCGACCGGGGAGCTGTTTTTT
TRBV4-3,TRBJ1-4,NA,once,CASSQDQGRGEKLFF,TGCGCCAGCAGCCAAGATCAGGGGCGCGGTGAAAAACTGTTTTTT
TRBV9,TRBJ2-1,TRBD2,once,CASSSPSGNNEQFF,TGTGCCAGCAGCTCCCCTAGCGGGAACAATGAGCAGTTCTTC
TRBV4-2,TRBJ2-7,TRBD1,once,CASSLKTGAIYEQYF,TGTGCCAGCAGCCTCAAGACAGGGGCGATTTACGAGCAGTACTTC
TRBV28,TRBJ1-6,NA,NA,CASSLSGSSYNSPLHF,TGTGCCAGCAGTTTATCGGGGAGCTCCTATAATTCACCCCTCCACTTT
TRBV13,TRBJ1-1,NA,NA,CASSTYNPGQVNTEAFF,TGTGCCAGCAGCACCTACAACCCGGGACAAGTGAACACTGAAGCTTTCTTT
TRBV5-4,TRBJ1-2,TRBD1,NA,CASSVLTGGVNYGYTF,TGTGCCAGCAGCGTATTGACAGGGGGCGTAAACTATGGCTACACCTTC
TRBV5-1,TRBJ2-1,TRBD1,NA,CASSLGPGQGNDEQFF,TGCGCCAGCAGCCTCGGGCCGGGACAGGGGAACGATGAGCAGTTCTTC
TRBV27,TRBJ2-7,TRBD2,few,CASSLELAGTYEQYF,TGTGCCAGCAGTTTGGAACTAGCGGGGACCTACGAGCAGTACTTC
TRBV5-1,TRBJ2-2,TRBD2,NA,CASSELPRTSGADNTGELFF,TGCGCCAGCAGCGAATTACCCCGGACTAGCGGGGCGGATAACACCGGGGAGCTGTTTTTT
TRBV5-1,TRBJ2-1,TRBD2,NA,CASSRFSGRQANEQFF,TGCGCCAGCAGCAGGTTTAGCGGGAGACAGGCCAATGAGCAGTTCTTC
TRBV30,TRBJ1-1,NA,few,CACDKNTEAFF,TGTGCCTGCGACAAGAACACTGAAGCTTTCTTT
TRBV9,TRBJ2-3,TRBD2,NA,CASSPLAGGSDTQYF,TGTGCCAGCAGCCCACTAGCGGGGGGATCAGATACGCAGTATTTT
TRBV20-1,TRBJ2-1,NA,NA,CSARGVRGQFF,TGCAGTGCTAGAGGGGTGCGGGGGCAGTTCTTC
TRBV18,TRBJ1-6,TRBD1,NA,CASSRAGGTELPLHF,TGTGCCAGCTCACGAGCAGGGGGAACAGAACTACCCCTCCACTTT
TRBV27,TRBJ2-3,TRBD2,NA,CASRSFGGGLWNTQYF,TGTGCCAGCAGATCCTTCGGGGGGGGTTTGTGGAATACGCAGTATTTT
TRBV9,TRBJ1-4,NA,NA,CASSVGGPSPNEKLFF,TGTGCCAGCAGCGTAGGAGGTCCATCCCCTAATGAAAAACTGTTTTTT
TRBV6-6,TRBJ2-3,NA,NA,CASSSSTRADTQYF,TGTGCCAGCAGTTCCTCTACCCGGGCAGATACGCAGTATTTT
TRBV5-8,TRBJ1-4,TRBD1,NA,CASSTQTGYGEKLFF,TGTGCCAGCAGCACCCAGACAGGGTATGGAGAAAAACTGTTTTTT
TRBV28,TRBJ1-2,NA,NA,CASSSGVGGYTF,TGTGCCAGCAGTTCAGGGGTTGGCGGCTACACCTTC